These T cell receptor beta chains were read from a single sample in a study of cytomegalovirus exposure and HLA in healthy donors. Data came from immunoSEQ multiplex PCR; TCRdb stores just in-frame clones and leaves some out. The sample yields 110,000 to 150,000 clones, less than 85% seen once. The material sequenced was PBMCs. All receptors come from a man aged 18 to 29 in good health and CMV-seropositive. CDR3s include the opening cysteine and the closing phenylalanine or tryptophan. D genes are given only for firm matches. Part of the rows lack a size; the others show once, few, many or a class for expanded clones.

length,D,J,size,V,CDR3,DNA
11,-,TRBJ2-5,-,TRBV7-9,CASTLEETQYF,TGTGCCAGCACCCTAGAAGAGACCCAGTACTTC
12,-,TRBJ2-7,-,TRBV7-3,CASGVLPGEQYF,TGTGCTTCGGGGGTTCTCCCGGGGGAGCAGTACTTC
12,-,TRBJ1-1,-,TRBV7-9,CSSSLEPGAAFF,TGTTCCAGCAGCTTAGAACCAGGTGCAGCTTTCTTT
14,-,TRBJ2-7,-,TRBV5-6,CASSLEARAYEQYF,TGTGCCAGCAGCTTGGAAGCCAGGGCCTACGAGCAGTACTTC
14,TRBD1,TRBJ2-2,-,TRBV5-1,CASSSRGSTGELFF,TGCGCCAGCAGCTCCAGGGGGTCGACCGGGGAGCTGTTTTTT
16,-,TRBJ2-1,-,TRBV6-5,CASSYSGGADYNEQFF,TGTGCCAGCAGTTACTCTGGCGGGGCGGACTACAATGAGCAGTTCTTC
12,-,TRBJ2-7,-,TRBV7-9,CASSPRSYEQYF,TGTGCCAGCAGCCCGCGCTCCTACGAGCAGTACTTC
15,TRBD1,TRBJ2-3,-,TRBV12-5,CASARGDRATDTQYF,TGTGCTAGTGCTCGGGGGGACAGGGCTACAGATACGCAGTATTTT
14,-,TRBJ1-1,-,TRBV6-5,CASRFAGSRTEAFF,TGTGCCAGCAGGTTTGCGGGTTCTCGTACTGAAGCTTTCTTT
19,TRBD1,TRBJ1-6,-,TRBV19,CASSIFGDRGASYNSPLHF,TGTGCCAGTAGTATTTTTGGAGACAGGGGGGCCTCCTATAATTCACCCCTCCACTTT
16,TRBD2,TRBJ2-7,once,TRBV9,CASSAGAGGASYEQYF,TGTGCCAGCAGCGCCGGCGCGGGGGGGGCGAGTTACGAGCAGTACTTC
14,-,TRBJ1-1,few,TRBV15,CATSSADRGAEAFF,TGTGCCACCAGCAGCGCCGACCGCGGGGCTGAAGCTTTCTTT
12,TRBD1,TRBJ2-3,-,TRBV29-1,CSVRQGVHTQYF,TGCAGCGTCCGACAGGGGGTGCATACGCAGTATTTT
15,-,TRBJ1-2,-,TRBV7-2,CASSSPLEASYGYTF,TGTGCCAGCAGCTCCCCGTTGGAGGCTTCCTATGGCTACACCTTC
14,TRBD1,TRBJ2-7,few,TRBV13,CASSPGTGAYEQYF,TGTGCCAGCAGCCCCGGGACAGGGGCCTACGAGCAGTACTTC
14,TRBD1,TRBJ2-1,-,TRBV10-2,CASSRTDRENEQFF,TGCGCCAGCAGTAGGACGGACAGGGAGAATGAGCAGTTCTTC
13,TRBD1,TRBJ2-7,-,TRBV6-5,CASSRGQGHEQYF,TGTGCCAGCAGTCGAGGACAGGGCCACGAGCAGTACTTC
14,-,TRBJ2-1,once,TRBV2,CASSEQITVNEQFF,TGTGCCAGCAGTGAACAGATTACAGTCAATGAGCAGTTCTTC
14,-,TRBJ2-5,-,TRBV9,CASSQGGAGETQYF,TGTGCCAGCAGCCAAGGGGGGGCGGGGGAGACCCAGTACTTC
15,-,TRBJ1-6,few,TRBV4-2,CASSQKGNYNSPLHF,TGTGCCAGCAGCCAAAAGGGGAACTATAATTCACCCCTCCACTTT